Presented here are 5 T cell receptor beta chains from one specimen sequenced in a study of cytomegalovirus exposure and HLA in healthy donors. The repertoire was sequenced with immunoSEQ multiplex PCR; TCRdb's copy has only in-frame clones and lacks some. The sample has around 220,000 clones, about 90% seen once. The sequencing sample was made of PBMCs. Receptors were obtained from a woman in her late teens or twenties in good health and CMV-seronegative.

J is TRBJ1-2 and V is TRBV5-6; 7 bases fit TRBD1. The CDR3 consists of 14 residues. From germline, CDR1 is SGHDT and CDR2 YYEEEE. J gave up 4 bases and V 4 bases, and 7 bases lay outside the gene matches. CDR3 region: CASSIDRVIYGYTF. As DNA, the CDR3 is TGTGCCAGCAGCATCGACAGGGTTATCTATGGCTACACCTTC.

This rearrangement joins TRBV7-2 to TRBJ2-7; 7 bases fit TRBD2. This CDR3 is built from 15 residues. The germline V gene encodes CDR1 SGHTA and CDR2 FQGNSA. With 6 bases clipped from V and 2 bases from J, the junction kept 10 bases outside the gene matches. CDR3 protein: CASSPQSGITYEQYF. The CDR3 bases are TGTGCCAGCAGTCCACAAAGCGGGATTACCTACGAGCAGTACTTC.

The chain is built from TRBV15 and TRBJ2-2; a weak D match, TRBD1 (5 bases). Trimming took off 0 bases at V and 7 bases at J, with 12 bases between the two ends. The CDR3 covers 15 residues. Germline V CDR1 and CDR2: LNHNV, YYDKDF (reference sequence). DNA of the CDR3: TGTGCCACCAGCAGAGATGGTAGGGGTGACGGGGAGCTGTTTTTT. It encodes CATSRDGRGDGELFF.

The V and J genes are TRBV2 and TRBJ1-1; TRBD1 matches at 7 bases. There are 13 residues in the CDR3. Germline V gene lookup returns CDR1 SNHLY and CDR2 FYNNEI. V shed 6 bases and J 11 bases; nucleotides not matched to a gene: 12. DNA for the CDR3: TGTGCCAGCAGCGAGGAGACAGGGTTCACGGCTTTCTTT. It specifies CASSEETGFTAFF.

The rearrangement uses TRBV4-1 and TRBJ1-3, with 7 bases aligning to TRBD1. This CDR3 is 18 amino acids long. Trimming at V came to 0 bases and at J to 2 bases, leaving 10 bases not matched to a gene. The germline V gene encodes CDR1 MGHRA and CDR2 YSYEKL. The DNA of the CDR3 is TGCGCCAGCAGCCAAGATCGACAGGGTTTCGGTGCTGGAAACACCATATATTTT. Translating it yields CASSQDRQGFGAGNTIYF.